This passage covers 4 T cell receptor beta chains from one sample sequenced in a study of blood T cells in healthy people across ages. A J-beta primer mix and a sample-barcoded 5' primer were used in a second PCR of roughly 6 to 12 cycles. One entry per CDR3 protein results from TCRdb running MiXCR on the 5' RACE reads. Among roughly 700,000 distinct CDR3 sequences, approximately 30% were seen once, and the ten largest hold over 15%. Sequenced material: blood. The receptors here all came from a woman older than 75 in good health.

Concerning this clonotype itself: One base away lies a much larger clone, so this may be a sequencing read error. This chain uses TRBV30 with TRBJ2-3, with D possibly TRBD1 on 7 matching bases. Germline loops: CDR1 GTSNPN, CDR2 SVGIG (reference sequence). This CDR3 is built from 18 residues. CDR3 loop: CAWSERQGGTPSTDAQYF. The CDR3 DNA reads TGTGCCTGGAGTGAGAGGCAGGGGGGCACCCCTAGCACAGATGCGCAGTATTTT.

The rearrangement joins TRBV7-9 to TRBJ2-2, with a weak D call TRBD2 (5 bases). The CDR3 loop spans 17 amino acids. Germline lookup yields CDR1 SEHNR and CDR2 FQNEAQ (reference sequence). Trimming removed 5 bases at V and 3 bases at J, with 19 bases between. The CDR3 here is CASSPPPGSGHTGELFF. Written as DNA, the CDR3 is TGTGCCAGCAGCCCCCCACCCGGAAGCGGACACACCGGGGAGCTGTTTTTT.

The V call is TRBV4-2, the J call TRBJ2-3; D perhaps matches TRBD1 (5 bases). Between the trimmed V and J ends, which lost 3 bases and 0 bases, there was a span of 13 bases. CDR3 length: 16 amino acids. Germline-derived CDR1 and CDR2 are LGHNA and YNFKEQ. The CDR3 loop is CASSHRQSASTDTQYF. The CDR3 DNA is TGTGCCAGCAGCCATAGACAGTCCGCTAGCACAGATACGCAGTATTTT.

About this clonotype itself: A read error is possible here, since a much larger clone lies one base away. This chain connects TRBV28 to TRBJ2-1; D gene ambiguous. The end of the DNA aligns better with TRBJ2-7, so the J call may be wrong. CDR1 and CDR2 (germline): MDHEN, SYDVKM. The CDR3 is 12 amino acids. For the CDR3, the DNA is TGTGCCAGCAGGACATCCTACAATGAGCAGTACTTC. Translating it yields CASRTSYNEQYF.